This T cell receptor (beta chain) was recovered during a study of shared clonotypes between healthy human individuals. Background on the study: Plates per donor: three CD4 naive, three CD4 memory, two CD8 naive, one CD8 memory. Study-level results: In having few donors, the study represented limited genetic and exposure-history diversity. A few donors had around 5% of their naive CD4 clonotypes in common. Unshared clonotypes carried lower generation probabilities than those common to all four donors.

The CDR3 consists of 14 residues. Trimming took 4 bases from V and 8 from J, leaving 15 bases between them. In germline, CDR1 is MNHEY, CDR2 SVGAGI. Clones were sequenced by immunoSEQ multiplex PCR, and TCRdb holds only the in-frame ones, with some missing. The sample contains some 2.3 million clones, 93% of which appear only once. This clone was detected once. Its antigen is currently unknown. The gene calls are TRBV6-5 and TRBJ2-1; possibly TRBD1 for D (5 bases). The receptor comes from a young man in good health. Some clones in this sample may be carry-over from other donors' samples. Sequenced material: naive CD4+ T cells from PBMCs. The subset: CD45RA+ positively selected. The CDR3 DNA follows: TGTGCCAGCAGTTTACAGGTGGGCTGGGATGAGCAGTTCTTC. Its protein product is CASSLQVGWDEQFF.